The clone carrying this TCR beta chain was counted ten times or more. This sample is drawn from a study of blood T cells in healthy people across ages. Extractions gave at least 6 micrograms of total RNA per sample. A second PCR of roughly 6 to 12 cycles used a sample-barcoded 5' primer and a J-beta primer mix. Per-sample output comprised a minimum of 2.5 million paired-end reads containing CDR3. TCRdb called the 5' RACE reads again in MiXCR, with one record for every CDR3 protein. The sample has about 800,000 distinct CDR3 sequences, around 50% seen once. CDR1 and CDR2 from the germline V gene are DFQATT and SNEGSKA (reference sequence). The V end was cut by 6 bases, the J end by 1 base, with 19 bases between. The CDR3 is made up of 15 amino acids.

The rearrangement uses TRBV20-1 and TRBJ2-7; tentatively, D is TRBD1 (6 bases). This receptor was identified in an elderly man in good health. Sequencing used blood. The CDR3 here is CSAREGQRDSYEQYF. CDR3 DNA: TGCAGTGCCAGGGAAGGACAGCGAGATTCCTACGAGCAGTACTTC.